The sequence of this T cell receptor (beta chain) was determined in a study of control samples from healthy donors and cancer patients. This table comes from immunoSEQ multiplex PCR, and its TCRdb copy is limited to in-frame clones, with some not included. The sample yields 120,000 or so clones, approximately 92% seen once. The germline V gene has CDR1 SGHNT and CDR2 YENEEA. The V and J ends lost 5 bases and 1 base respectively, with 8 bases between them. The CDR3 extends over 13 amino acids. Sequenced sample: PBMCs. The chain employs TRBV11-3 and TRBJ1-1; tentative D call: TRBD1 (6 bases). The TCR originated in a man older than 75 with head and neck cancer. CDR3 sequence: CASSIQGNTEAFF. In DNA, the CDR3 is TGTGCCAGCAGCATACAGGGGAACACTGAAGCTTTCTTT.